A selection of T cell receptor beta chains follows, all from one sample in a study of Graves' ophthalmopathy and Graves' hyperthyroidism. TCRdb reprocessed the multiplex PCR reads via MiXCR and lists one record per CDR3 protein. The sample shows nearly 400,000 distinct CDR3 sequences, 15% to 20% of them seen only once. Sequencing used peripheral blood. These TCRs come from a woman aged 18-35 years with Graves' ophthalmopathy. The CDR3 runs from the conserved cysteine through the conserved F or W. Fields, in order: J gene, V gene, D gene, clone size, CDR3 DNA, CDR3 protein. The D gene is left open where the match is weak. The size entry is marked missing in some rows and otherwise reads once, few, many or a size class.

TRBJ2-7 | TRBV6-5 | NA | many | TGTGCCAGCAGTTACCTGAGGAGCCCCTACGAGCAGTACTTC | CASSYLRSPYEQYF
TRBJ1-1 | TRBV6-1 | TRBD1 | NA | TGTGCCAGCAGTAGATGGACAGGCGGGAACACTGAAGCTTTCTTT | CASSRWTGGNTEAFF
TRBJ2-2 | TRBV9 | NA | many | TGTGCCAGCAGCGTAGGCGGAGGGTACACCGGGGAGCTGTTTTTT | CASSVGGGYTGELFF
TRBJ1-2 | TRBV6-1 | TRBD1 | many | TGTGCCAGCACCAGGCCGGGACAGGGGAACTATGGCTACACCTTC | CASTRPGQGNYGYTF
TRBJ2-5 | TRBV11-2 | NA | many | TGTGCCAGCAGCCCGGACCCGGACGGATCAGAGACCCAGTACTTC | CASSPDPDGSETQYF
TRBJ1-6 | TRBV20-1 | TRBD1 | NA | TGCAGTGCTAGAGGACCCGGGACAGGATTATCACCCCTCCACTTT | CSARGPGTGLSPLHF
TRBJ2-2 | TRBV12-3/TRBV12-4 | NA | NA | TGTGCCAGCAGTTTAGCGGTTAGACCCGGGGAGCTGTTTTTT | CASSLAVRPGELFF
TRBJ1-1 | TRBV29-1 | NA | many | TGCAGCGCTACAGTGGGAGGCACTGAAGCTTTCTTT | CSATVGGTEAFF
TRBJ1-5 | TRBV7-2 | NA | many | TGTGCCAGCAGCCCTCCGGGCAGATTCAATCAGCCCCAGCATTTT | CASSPPGRFNQPQHF
TRBJ1-5 | TRBV6-1 | NA | NA | TGTGCCAGCAGTATAGACGGACTTAGCAATCAGCCCCAGCATTTT | CASSIDGLSNQPQHF